The entry below gives a single TCR beta chain sequence along with its context. Germline CDR1 reads MGHRA; CDR2 reads YSYEKL. The CDR3 length is 13 residues. V dropped 5 bases and J dropped 1 base, with 9 bases sitting between them. TCRdb's table, derived via immunoSEQ multiplex PCR, lists solely in-frame clones and lacks some. The table shows roughly 330,000 clones, with 70% to 90% occurring only once. The data belong to a study of blood T cell repertoires in COVID-19. Sequences were obtained from PBMCs or T cells enriched from blood (not recorded which). This receptor was obtained from a woman between 18 and 30 years old who had recovered from COVID-19. This rearrangement joins TRBV4-1 to TRBJ2-7; perhaps TRBD1 as D (6 bases). CDR3 in amino acids: CASSTGQSYEQYF. The CDR3 nucleotides are TGCGCCAGCAGCACTGGACAGTCCTACGAGCAGTACTTC.